The clone carrying this T cell receptor beta chain has ten or more counts. Antigen: not known. The CDR3 runs to 14 residues. The V gene's germline CDR1 is SGDLS and CDR2 YYNGEE. Trimming pared 0 bases from V and 1 base from J, leaving 7 bases between. This entry belongs to a study of T cell repertoires in cytomegalovirus infection. Study-level information: Public TCR beta signatures indicated both CMV infection and matching HLA type.

TCRdb passed the reads through MiXCR, listing each CDR3 protein once. The sample holds a few hundred thousand distinct CDR3 sequences, 20% to 25% seen once. Study-level findings and limits: The study identified carriers of CMV plus the relevant HLA from cumulative public TCR beta family frequency. Across the ex vivo response, the dominant clonotypes were HLA-C-restricted CMV-specific TCR beta clonotypes.

V and J are TRBV9 and TRBJ1-1; D gene uncertain. The source is a human donor in good health (CMV status not recorded). Some clones in this sample may be carry-over from other donors' samples. The sample was cultured PBMCs, taken from culture after CMV antigen stimulation. The CDR3 DNA reads as TGTGCCAGCAGCGTAGGAAACAGGAACACTGAAGCTTTCTTT. Amino acid sequence: CASSVGNRNTEAFF.